This T cell receptor (beta chain) was observed in a study of shared clonotypes between healthy human individuals. Study results and caveats: Inspection by rarefaction showed sorted-subset sequencing to be incomplete despite large depth. Generation probabilities were higher for clonotypes shared across all four sorted-subset donors than for unshared ones.

The assay was immunoSEQ multiplex PCR, and TCRdb's table has in-frame clones only and misses some. The table lists 1.5 million to 2.5 million clones, over 85% of them singletons. The CDR3 runs 16 residues. Germline V CDR1 and CDR2: SGHDT, YYEEEE. V was clipped by 4 bases and J by 3 bases; unmatched bases: 6. Comment on this clone: Its cognate antigen is unknown.

Cells designated naive CD8 were CD45RO-negative and were positively selected for CCR7, with terminally differentiated effector memory CD45RA+ cells excluded. Healthy adults negative for HIV, lacking recent acute infections or vaccinations, served as donors. The rearrangement joins TRBV5-6 to TRBJ2-1; 11 bases are shared with TRBD2. The TCR sequence derives from a man in his late teens or twenties in good health. Sequencing was performed on naive CD8+ T cells sorted from blood. CDR3 residues: CASSILAGDIYNEQFF. The CDR3 DNA follows: TGTGCCAGCAGCATACTAGCGGGGGACATCTACAATGAGCAGTTCTTC. The variable domain in full, with the rest retrieved from reference TRBV5-6 and TRBJ2-1, is DAGVTQSPTHLIKTRGQQVTLRCSPKSGHDTVSWYQQALGQGPQFIFQYYEEEERQRGNFPDRFSGHQFPNYSSELNVNALLLGDSALYLCASSILAGDIYNEQFFGPGTRLTVL.